The TCR beta chain under discussion was sequenced for a study of blood T cells in healthy people across ages. A J-beta primer mix and a sample-barcoded 5' primer were used in a second PCR of roughly 6 to 12 cycles. MiXCR, run by TCRdb on the 5' RACE reads, gives a single entry per CDR3 protein. The table records some 930,000 distinct CDR3 sequences, roughly 29% of them present only once. This clonotype was observed many times. These data also featured in a second study, about T cells of mothers and their children. That paper notes: When mothers and children were related, their normalized repertoire overlap, which was always slightly higher, did not differ significantly from that of unrelated pairs.

Sequencing used blood. This TCR derives from a woman aged 35 to 49 in good health.

The CDR3 spells CASSVQGAWLSGGETQYF. The CDR3, as DNA: TGTGCCAGCAGCGTACAGGGAGCCTGGCTCTCCGGGGGAGAGACCCAGTACTTC. This sequence joins TRBV7-3 and TRBJ2-5; D possibly matches TRBD1 or TRBD2 (6 bases each). This CDR3 is 18 amino acids long. Trimming pared 5 bases from V and 4 bases from J, leaving 26 bases between. Germline V gives CDR1 SGHTA, CDR2 FQGTGA.